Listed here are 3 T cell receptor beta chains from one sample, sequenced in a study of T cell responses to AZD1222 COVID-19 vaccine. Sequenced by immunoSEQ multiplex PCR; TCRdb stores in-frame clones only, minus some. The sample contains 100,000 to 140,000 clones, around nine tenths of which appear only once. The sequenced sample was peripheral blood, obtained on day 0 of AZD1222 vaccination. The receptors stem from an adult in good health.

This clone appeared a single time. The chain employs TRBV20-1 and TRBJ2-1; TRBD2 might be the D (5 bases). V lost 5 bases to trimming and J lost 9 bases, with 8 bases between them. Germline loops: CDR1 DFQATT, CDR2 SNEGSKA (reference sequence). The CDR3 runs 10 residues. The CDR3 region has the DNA TGCAGTGCTCGGAGGACTGAGCAGTTCTTC. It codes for CSARRTEQFF.

CDR3 nucleotides: TGTGCCAGCAGCTCGAGCCAAAGAACAGGGGAGGAGACCCAGTACTTC. Protein product: CASSSSQRTGEETQYF. The chain uses TRBV7-2 and TRBJ2-5; 7 bases fit TRBD1. V shed 4 bases and J 5 bases; nucleotides not matched to a gene: 13. This CDR3 has 16 amino acids. CDR1 SGHTA and CDR2 FQGNSA come from the germline V gene.

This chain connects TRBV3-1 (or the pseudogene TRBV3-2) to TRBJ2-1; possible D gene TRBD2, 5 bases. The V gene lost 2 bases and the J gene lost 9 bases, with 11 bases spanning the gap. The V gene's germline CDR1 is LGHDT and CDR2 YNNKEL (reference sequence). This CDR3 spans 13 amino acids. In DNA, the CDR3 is TGTGCCAGCAGCCAATATAGGGCGGGTGAGCAGTTCTTC. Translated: CASSQYRAGEQFF.